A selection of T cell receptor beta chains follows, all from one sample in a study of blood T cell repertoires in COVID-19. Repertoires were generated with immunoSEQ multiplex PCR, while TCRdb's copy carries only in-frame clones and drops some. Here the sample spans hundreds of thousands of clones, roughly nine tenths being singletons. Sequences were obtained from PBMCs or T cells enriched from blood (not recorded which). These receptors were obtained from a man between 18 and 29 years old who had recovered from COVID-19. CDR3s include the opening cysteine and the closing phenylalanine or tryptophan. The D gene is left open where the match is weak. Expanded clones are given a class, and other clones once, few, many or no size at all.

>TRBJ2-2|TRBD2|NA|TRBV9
CASSVGIAGGNTGELFF
TGTGCCAGCAGCGTAGGGATAGCGGGAGGGAACACCGGGGAGCTGTTTTTT
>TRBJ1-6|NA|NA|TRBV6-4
CASSHLRQETGSPLHF
TGTGCCAGCAGCCACCTACGACAGGAGACGGGGTCACCCCTCCACTTT
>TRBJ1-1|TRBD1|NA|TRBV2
CASSPGQGLTEAFF
TGTGCCAGCAGTCCGGGACAGGGGCTCACTGAAGCTTTCTTT
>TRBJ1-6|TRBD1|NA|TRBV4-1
CASSQAEDRVPYNSPLHF
TGCGCCAGCAGCCAAGCAGAGGACAGGGTGCCCTATAATTCACCCCTCCACTTT
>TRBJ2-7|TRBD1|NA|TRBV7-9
CASSVLQGANEQYF
TGTGCCAGCAGCGTATTACAGGGGGCGAACGAGCAGTACTTC
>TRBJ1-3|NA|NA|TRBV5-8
CASSPPIGSGNTIYF
TGTGCCAGCAGCCCACCCATCGGCTCTGGAAACACCATATATTTT
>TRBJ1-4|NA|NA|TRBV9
CASSANPERIGEKLFF
TGTGCCAGCAGCGCAAACCCGGAGCGGATCGGTGAAAAACTGTTTTTT
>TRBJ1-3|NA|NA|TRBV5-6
CASSFGGGGNTIYF
TGTGCCAGCAGCTTCGGCGGGGGAGGAAACACCATATATTTT
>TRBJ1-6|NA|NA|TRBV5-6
CASSFWGLLLSPLHF
TGTGCCAGCAGCTTTTGGGGACTTCTATTATCACCCCTCCACTTT
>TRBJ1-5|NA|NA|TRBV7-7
CASSLWGQGLRYSNQPQHF
TGTGCCAGCAGCTTATGGGGGCAGGGGCTCCGATATAGCAATCAGCCCCAGCATTTT
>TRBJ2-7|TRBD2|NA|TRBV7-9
CASSSPAGVSTYEQYF
TGTGCCAGCAGCTCCCCAGCGGGAGTATCCACCTACGAGCAGTACTTC
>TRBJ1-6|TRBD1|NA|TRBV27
CASSSRIRGQGTSSPLHF
TGTGCCAGCAGTTCTCGGATTCGTGGACAGGGCACGAGTTCACCCCTCCACTTT
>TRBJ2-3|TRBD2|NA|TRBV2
CASSVGTSGSGGDTQYF
TGTGCCAGCAGTGTTGGGACTAGCGGGAGTGGCGGAGATACGCAGTATTTT
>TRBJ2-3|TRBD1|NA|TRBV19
CASSSTTGRTDTQYF
TGTGCCAGTAGTTCCACGACAGGGAGAACAGATACGCAGTATTTT
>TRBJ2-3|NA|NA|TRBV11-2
CASSIGPGGATDTQYF
TGTGCCAGCAGCATCGGACCCGGAGGGGCGACAGATACGCAGTATTTT
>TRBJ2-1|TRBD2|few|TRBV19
CASKLAGVNEQFF
TGTGCCAGCAAACTAGCGGGGGTTAATGAGCAGTTCTTC
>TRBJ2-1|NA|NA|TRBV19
CASNSGTSYNEQFF
TGTGCCAGTAACAGCGGAACTTCCTACAATGAGCAGTTCTTC
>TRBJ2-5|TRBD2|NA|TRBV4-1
CASSQSGETPQETQYF
TGCGCCAGCAGCCAAAGCGGGGAAACCCCCCAAGAGACCCAGTACTTC
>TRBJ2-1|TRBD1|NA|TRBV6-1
CASSDSGTGRFEQFF
TGTGCCAGCAGTGATTCCGGGACAGGGAGATTCGAGCAGTTCTTC
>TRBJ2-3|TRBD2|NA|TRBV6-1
CASSEGGSGADTQYF
TGTGCCAGCAGTGAAGGCGGGAGCGGGGCAGATACGCAGTATTTT
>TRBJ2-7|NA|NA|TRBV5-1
CASSLDLAGIYEQYF
TGCGCCAGCAGCTTGGATCTGGCAGGGATTTACGAGCAGTACTTC
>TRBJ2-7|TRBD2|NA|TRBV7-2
CASIHVRGEISNEQYF
TGTGCCAGCATTCATGTTCGGGGGGAGATCAGCAACGAGCAGTACTTC
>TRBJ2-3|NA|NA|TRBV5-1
CASSLDRITDTQYF
TGCGCCAGCAGCCTCGACAGAATCACAGATACGCAGTATTTT
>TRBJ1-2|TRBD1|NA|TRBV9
CASSLDRDYGYTF
TGTGCCAGCAGCTTGGACAGGGACTATGGCTACACCTTC
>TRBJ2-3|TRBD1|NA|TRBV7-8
CASSFLRDSYSLTSTDTQYF
TGTGCCAGCAGCTTTTTACGGGACAGCTATTCCTTGACTAGCACAGATACGCAGTATTTT
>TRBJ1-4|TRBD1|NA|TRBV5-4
CASSLTGVELFF
TGTGCCAGCAGCTTGACAGGGGTGGAACTGTTTTTT
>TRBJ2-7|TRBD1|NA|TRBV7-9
CASSQGQGLGEQYF
TGTGCCAGCAGCCAGGGACAGGGGCTAGGGGAGCAGTACTTC
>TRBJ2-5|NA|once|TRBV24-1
CATTGTGPSWTQYF
TGTGCCACCACTGGTACAGGTCCCTCGTGGACCCAGTACTTC
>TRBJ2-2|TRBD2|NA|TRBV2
CASSELAGPTGELFF
TGTGCCAGCAGTGAACTAGCGGGACCCACCGGGGAGCTGTTTTTT
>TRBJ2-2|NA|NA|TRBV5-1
CATRGTTANTGELFF
TGCGCCACCCGGGGGACGACTGCGAACACCGGGGAGCTGTTTTTT
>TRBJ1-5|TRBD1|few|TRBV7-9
CASSSDRVQPQHF
TGTGCCAGCAGCTCAGACAGGGTACAGCCCCAGCATTTT
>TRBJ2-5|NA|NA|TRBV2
CASAQFQETQYF
TGTGCCAGTGCACAATTCCAAGAGACCCAGTACTTC
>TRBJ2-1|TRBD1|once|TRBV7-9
CASSQIVGQGINEQFF
TGTGCCAGCAGCCAGATCGTGGGACAGGGGATCAATGAGCAGTTCTTC
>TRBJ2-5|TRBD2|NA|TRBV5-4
CASSFSTTSGETQYF
TGTGCCAGCAGCTTCTCTACGACTAGCGGGGAGACCCAGTACTTC
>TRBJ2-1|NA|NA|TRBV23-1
CASSQWRLGQFF
TGCGCCAGCAGTCAATGGAGGCTGGGGCAGTTCTTC
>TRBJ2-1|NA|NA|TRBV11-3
CASSLTSKNEQFF
TGTGCCAGCAGCTTAACTAGCAAGAATGAGCAGTTCTTC
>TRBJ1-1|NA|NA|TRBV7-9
CASSLTTENTEAFF
TGTGCCAGCAGCTTGACTACAGAGAACACTGAAGCTTTCTTT
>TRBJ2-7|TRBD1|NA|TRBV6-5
CASSTSDRAYEQYF
TGTGCCAGCAGCACATCGGACAGGGCCTACGAGCAGTACTTC
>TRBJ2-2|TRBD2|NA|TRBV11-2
CASNQVAGVTGELFF
TGTGCCAGCAACCAAGTAGCGGGAGTAACCGGGGAGCTGTTTTTT
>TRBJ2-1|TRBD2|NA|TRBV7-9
CASSLVAGGYNEQFF
TGTGCCAGCAGCTTAGTAGCGGGGGGCTACAATGAGCAGTTCTTC
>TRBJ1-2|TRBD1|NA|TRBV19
CASSIRDREGYTF
TGTGCCAGTAGTATCCGGGACAGGGAAGGCTACACCTTC
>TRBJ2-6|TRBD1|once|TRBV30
CAWIQGDSGVLTF
TGTGCCTGGATACAGGGGGATTCCGGCGTCCTGACTTTC
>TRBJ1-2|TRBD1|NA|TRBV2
CASSDAQGGGYGYTF
TGTGCCAGCAGTGACGCACAGGGGGGAGGCTATGGCTACACCTTC
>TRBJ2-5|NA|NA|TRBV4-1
CASSQGDNEETQYF
TGCGCCAGCAGCCAAGGCGACAACGAAGAGACCCAGTACTTC
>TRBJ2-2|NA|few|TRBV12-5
CASGLVPFPSRELFF
TGTGCTAGTGGTTTGGTACCGTTTCCGTCGCGAGAGCTGTTTTTT
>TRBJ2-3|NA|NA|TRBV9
CASSVGSAADTDTQYF
TGTGCCAGCAGCGTAGGAAGCGCTGCGGACACAGATACGCAGTATTTT
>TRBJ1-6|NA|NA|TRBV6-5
CASSYAPNQGSPLHF
TGTGCCAGCAGTTACGCCCCTAATCAGGGGTCACCCCTCCACTTT
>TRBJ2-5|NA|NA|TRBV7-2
CASSPVGAGNIETQYF
TGTGCCAGCAGCCCCGTGGGGGCAGGGAATATCGAGACCCAGTACTTC
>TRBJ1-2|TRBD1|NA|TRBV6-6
CASSSDRSYGYTF
TGTGCCAGCAGTTCGGACAGGTCTTATGGCTACACCTTC
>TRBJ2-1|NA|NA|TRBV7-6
CASSLDRSAYNEQFF
TGTGCCAGCAGCTTAGACAGGTCTGCCTACAATGAGCAGTTCTTC
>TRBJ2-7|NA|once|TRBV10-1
CASSDSCFEQYF
TGCGCCAGCAGTGATAGCTGTTTCGAGCAGTACTTC
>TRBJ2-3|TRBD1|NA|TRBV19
CASSIGQQGAYLPYTDTQYF
TGTGCCAGTAGTATAGGCCAACAGGGGGCTTACCTACCTTACACAGATACGCAGTATTTT
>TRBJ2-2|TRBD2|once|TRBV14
CASSQHGLAGGLNTGELFF
TGTGCCAGCAGCCAACACGGACTAGCGGGGGGTCTGAACACCGGGGAGCTGTTTTTT
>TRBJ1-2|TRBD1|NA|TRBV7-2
CASSSEGGRDYGYTF
TGTGCCAGCAGCTCGGAAGGGGGCCGGGACTATGGCTACACCTTC
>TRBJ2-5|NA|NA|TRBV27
CASSFRETQYF
TGTGCCAGCAGTTTTCGAGAGACCCAGTACTTC
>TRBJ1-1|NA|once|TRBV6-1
CASSEQSRGYTEAFF
TGTGCCAGCAGTGAGCAATCTAGGGGGTACACTGAAGCTTTCTTT
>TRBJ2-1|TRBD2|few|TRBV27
CASSLASGFYNEQFF
TGTGCCAGCAGTTTGGCTAGCGGGTTCTACAATGAGCAGTTCTTC
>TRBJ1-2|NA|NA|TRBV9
CASSAHFYGYTF
TGTGCCAGCAGCGCCCACTTTTATGGCTACACCTTC
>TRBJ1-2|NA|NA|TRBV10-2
CASSEWGGALANYGYTF
TGCGCCAGCAGTGAGTGGGGGGGAGCCCTAGCTAACTATGGCTACACCTTC
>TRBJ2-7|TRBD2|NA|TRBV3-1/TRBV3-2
CASSQAKGAGIYEQYF
TGTGCCAGCAGCCAAGCTAAAGGAGCGGGAATCTACGAGCAGTACTTC